Listed below are T cell receptor beta chains from one sample, sequenced in a study of blood T cell repertoires in COVID-19. Libraries were prepared by immunoSEQ multiplex PCR; TCRdb keeps only in-frame clonotypes and omits some of them. This table has 150,000 or so clones, around 85% appearing once. Sequencing was done on a sample of peripheral blood. These receptors were collected from a man in his sixties with active or convalescent COVID-19. The CDR3 runs from the conserved cysteine through the conserved F or W. Fields, in order: V gene, CDR3 protein.

v_gene: TRBV11-3; CDR3aa: CASSLGGGPDTQYF
v_gene: TRBV5-1; CDR3aa: CASSTGLAGGWDEQFF
v_gene: TRBV3-1/TRBV3-2; CDR3aa: CASSQAAYEQYF
v_gene: TRBV11-2; CDR3aa: CASSRTSGGRSTDTQYF
v_gene: TRBV3-1/TRBV3-2; CDR3aa: CASSQDWASGNTGELFF
v_gene: TRBV9; CDR3aa: CASSAKGRGQETQYF
v_gene: TRBV7-2; CDR3aa: CASSGTDEQFF
v_gene: TRBV5-4; CDR3aa: CASSSRTGDYNEQFF
v_gene: TRBV7-6; CDR3aa: CASSLVWRGLTYNEQFF
v_gene: TRBV10-2; CDR3aa: CASRGDGTDTQYF
v_gene: TRBV2; CDR3aa: CASSVVTYEQYF
v_gene: TRBV28; CDR3aa: CASRRWGAGVAYEQYF
v_gene: TRBV19; CDR3aa: CASSHNGQGGQTQYF
v_gene: TRBV19; CDR3aa: CASSIVGTGADEQYF
v_gene: TRBV28; CDR3aa: CASSSEVVEQYF
v_gene: TRBV29-1; CDR3aa: CSVGSGPGAGGPTHTQYF